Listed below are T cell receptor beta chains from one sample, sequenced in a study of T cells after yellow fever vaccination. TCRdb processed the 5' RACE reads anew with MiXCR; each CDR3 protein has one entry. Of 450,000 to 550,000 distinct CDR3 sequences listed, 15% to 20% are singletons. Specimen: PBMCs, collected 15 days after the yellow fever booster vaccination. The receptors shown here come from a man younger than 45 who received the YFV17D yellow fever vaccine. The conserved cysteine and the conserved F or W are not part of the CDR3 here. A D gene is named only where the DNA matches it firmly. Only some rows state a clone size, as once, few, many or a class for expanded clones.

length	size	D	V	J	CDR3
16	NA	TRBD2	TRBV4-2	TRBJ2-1	ASSQGASGRAVPNEQF
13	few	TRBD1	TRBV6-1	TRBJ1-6	ASSAGTVHHSPLH
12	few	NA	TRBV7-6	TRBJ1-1	ASSPSPGGSEAF
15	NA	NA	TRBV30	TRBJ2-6	AWSLGSVWRGANVLT
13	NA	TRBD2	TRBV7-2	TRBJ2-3	ASSETSGAGLTQY
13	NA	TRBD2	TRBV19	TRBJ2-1	ASSMGGTTHNEQF
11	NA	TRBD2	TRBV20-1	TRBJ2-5	SVLAGKGETQY
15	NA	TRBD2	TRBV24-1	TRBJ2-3	ATSDPLAGGCTDTQY
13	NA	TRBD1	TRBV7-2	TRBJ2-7	ASSVMTGSSYEQY
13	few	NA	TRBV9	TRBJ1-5	ASSEGPVGNQPQH
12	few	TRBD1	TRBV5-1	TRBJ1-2	ASSTGQGAYGYT
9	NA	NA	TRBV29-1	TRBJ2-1	SVALYNEQF
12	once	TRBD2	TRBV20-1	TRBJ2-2	SATSGRLTGELF
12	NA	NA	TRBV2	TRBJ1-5	ASSAQSANQPQH
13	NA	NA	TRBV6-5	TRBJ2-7	ASSYVVGAPYEQY
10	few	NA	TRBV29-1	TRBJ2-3	SVDPNTDTQY
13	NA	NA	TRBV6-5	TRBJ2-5	ASSYSETIDETQY
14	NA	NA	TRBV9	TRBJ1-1	ASSPPGGGFHTEAF
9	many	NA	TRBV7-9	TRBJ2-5	ASSSPETQY
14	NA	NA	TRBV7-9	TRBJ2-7	ASTDSGTFISYEQY
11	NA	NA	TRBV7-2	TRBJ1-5	ASSLEGSPVTH
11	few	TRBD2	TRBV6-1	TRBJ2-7	ASNGGSSSEQY
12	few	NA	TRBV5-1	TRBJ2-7	ASSLWDGSYEQY
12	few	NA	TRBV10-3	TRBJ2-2	ATRPGLGAGELF
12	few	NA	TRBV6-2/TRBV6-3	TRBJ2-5	ASRPGRLQETQY
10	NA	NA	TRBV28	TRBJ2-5	ASMGLVETQY
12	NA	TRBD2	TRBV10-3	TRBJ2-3	AARAGGSTDTQY
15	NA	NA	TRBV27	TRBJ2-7	ASSLLGPRVGLYEQY
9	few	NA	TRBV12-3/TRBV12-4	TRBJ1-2	ASSSGDGYT
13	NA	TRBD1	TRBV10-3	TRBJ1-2	AISAGTGDGYGYT
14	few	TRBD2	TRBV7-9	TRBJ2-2	ASSLVLAADTGELF
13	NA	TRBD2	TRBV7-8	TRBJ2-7	ASSLGGTTSYEQY
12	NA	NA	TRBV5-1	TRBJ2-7	ASEPRPQAYEQY
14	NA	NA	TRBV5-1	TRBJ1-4	ASSLGREWRKEKLF
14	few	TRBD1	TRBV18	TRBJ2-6	ASSPGQGAGANVLT
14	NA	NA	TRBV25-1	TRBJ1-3	ASMDGTGTGGNTIY
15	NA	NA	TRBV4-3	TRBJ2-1	ASSQEYAAISYNEQF
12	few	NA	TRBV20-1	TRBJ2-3	SAPLDREADTQY
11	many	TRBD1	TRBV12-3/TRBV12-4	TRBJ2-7	ASRGTGAYEQY
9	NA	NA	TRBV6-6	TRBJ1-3	ASRDMGTIY